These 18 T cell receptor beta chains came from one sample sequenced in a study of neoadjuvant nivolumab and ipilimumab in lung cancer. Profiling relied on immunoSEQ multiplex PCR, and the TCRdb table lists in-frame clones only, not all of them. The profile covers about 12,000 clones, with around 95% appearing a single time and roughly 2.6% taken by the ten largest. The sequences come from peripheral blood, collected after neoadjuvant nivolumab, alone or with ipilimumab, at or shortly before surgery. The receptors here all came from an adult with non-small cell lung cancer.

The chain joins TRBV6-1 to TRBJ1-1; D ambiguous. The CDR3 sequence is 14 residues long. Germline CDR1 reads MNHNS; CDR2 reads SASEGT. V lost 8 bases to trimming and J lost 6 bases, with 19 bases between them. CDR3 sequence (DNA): TGTGCCAGCCTAAAAATGGGCAGAACCTCTGAAGCTTTCTTT. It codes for CASLKMGRTSEAFF.

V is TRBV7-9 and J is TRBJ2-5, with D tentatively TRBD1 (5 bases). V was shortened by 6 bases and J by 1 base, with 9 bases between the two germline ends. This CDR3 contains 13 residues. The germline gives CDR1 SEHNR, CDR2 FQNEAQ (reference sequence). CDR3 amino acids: CASRWGGQETQYF. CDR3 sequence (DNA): TGTGCCAGCAGGTGGGGCGGCCAAGAGACCCAGTACTTC. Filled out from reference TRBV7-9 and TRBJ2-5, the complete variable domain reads DTGVSQNPRHKITKRGQNVTFRCDPISEHNRLYWYRQTLGQGPEFLTYFQNEAQLEKSRLLSDRFSAERPKGSFSTLEIQRTEQGDSAMYLCASRWGGQETQYFGPGTRLLVL.

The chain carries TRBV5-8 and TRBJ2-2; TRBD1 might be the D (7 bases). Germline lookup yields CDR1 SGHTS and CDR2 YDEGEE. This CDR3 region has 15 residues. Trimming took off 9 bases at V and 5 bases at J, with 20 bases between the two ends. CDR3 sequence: CATSSRAGGTGELFF. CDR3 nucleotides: TGTGCCACATCCTCGAGGGCAGGGGGGACCGGGGAGCTGTTTTTT.

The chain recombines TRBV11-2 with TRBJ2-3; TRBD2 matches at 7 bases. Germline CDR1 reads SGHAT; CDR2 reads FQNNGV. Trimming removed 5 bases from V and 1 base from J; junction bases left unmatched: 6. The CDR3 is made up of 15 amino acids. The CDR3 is CASSRTRIGTDTQYF. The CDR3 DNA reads TGTGCCAGCAGCCGGACTAGAATTGGCACAGATACGCAGTATTTT.

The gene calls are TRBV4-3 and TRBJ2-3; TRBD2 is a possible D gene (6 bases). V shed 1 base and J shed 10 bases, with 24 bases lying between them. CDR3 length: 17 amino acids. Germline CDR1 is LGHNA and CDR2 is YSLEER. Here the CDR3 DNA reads TGCGCCAGCAGCCAAGGGGGGACTGGCGCCGGTTCCCCTCCGCAGTATTTT. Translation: CASSQGGTGAGSPPQYF.

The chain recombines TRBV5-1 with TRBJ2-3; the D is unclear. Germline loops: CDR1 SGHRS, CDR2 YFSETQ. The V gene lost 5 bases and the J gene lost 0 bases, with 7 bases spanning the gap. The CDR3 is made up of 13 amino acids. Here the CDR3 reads CASRPTSTDTQYF. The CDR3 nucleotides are TGCGCCAGCAGACCTACTAGCACAGATACGCAGTATTTT.

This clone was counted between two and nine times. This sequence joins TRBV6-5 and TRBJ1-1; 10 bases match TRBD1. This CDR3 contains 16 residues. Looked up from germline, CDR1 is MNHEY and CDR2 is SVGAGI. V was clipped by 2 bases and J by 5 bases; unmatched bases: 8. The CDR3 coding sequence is TGTGCCAGCAGTTACCGACAGGGGGCCGGCTCAACTGAAGCTTTCTTT. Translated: CASSYRQGAGSTEAFF.

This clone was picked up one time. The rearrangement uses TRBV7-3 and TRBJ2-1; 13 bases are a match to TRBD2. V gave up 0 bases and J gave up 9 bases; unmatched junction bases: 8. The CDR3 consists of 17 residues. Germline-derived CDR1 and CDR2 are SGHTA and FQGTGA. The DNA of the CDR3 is TGTGCCAGCAGCTTAACGTCAAGGACTAGCGGGAGTTCTGAGCAGTTCTTC. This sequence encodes CASSLTSRTSGSSEQFF.

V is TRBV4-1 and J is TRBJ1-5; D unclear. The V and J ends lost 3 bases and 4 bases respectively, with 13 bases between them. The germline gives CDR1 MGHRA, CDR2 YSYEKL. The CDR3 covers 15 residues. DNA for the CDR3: TGCGCCAGCAGCCAGGGCGTCGATATTAATCAGCCCCAGCATTTT. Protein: CASSQGVDINQPQHF.

The CDR3 here is CASSTGQGQPQHF. The CDR3 region has the DNA TGTGCCAGCAGCACGGGACAAGGTCAGCCCCAGCATTTT. J is TRBJ1-5 and V is TRBV5-6; maybe TRBD1 (6 bases). The CDR3 runs to 13 residues. With 4 bases removed from V and 6 bases from J, the gap between germline ends came to 11 bases. CDR1 is SGHDT and CDR2 is YYEEEE in the germline V gene.

CDR3 sequence: CASRGDSNYGYTF. CDR3 nucleotides: TGTGCCAGCAGAGGGGACAGTAACTATGGCTACACCTTC. This sequence joins TRBV6-6 and TRBJ1-2, with TRBD1 identical over 7 bases. This CDR3 contains 13 residues. Losses at the gene ends were 6 bases for V and 1 base for J; bases not matched to a gene: 2. Germline CDR1 and CDR2: MNHNY and SVGAGI (reference sequence).

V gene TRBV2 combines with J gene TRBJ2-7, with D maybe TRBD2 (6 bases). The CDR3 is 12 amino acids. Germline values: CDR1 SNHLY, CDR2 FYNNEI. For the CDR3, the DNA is TGTGTTTACCGGGACTTGGCGGGGGAGCAGTACTTC. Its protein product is CVYRDLAGEQYF.

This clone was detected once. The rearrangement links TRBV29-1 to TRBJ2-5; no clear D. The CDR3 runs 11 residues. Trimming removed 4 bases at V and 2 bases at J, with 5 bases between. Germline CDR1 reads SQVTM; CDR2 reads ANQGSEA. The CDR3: CSVGYQETQYF. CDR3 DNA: TGCAGCGTTGGATATCAAGAGACCCAGTACTTC.

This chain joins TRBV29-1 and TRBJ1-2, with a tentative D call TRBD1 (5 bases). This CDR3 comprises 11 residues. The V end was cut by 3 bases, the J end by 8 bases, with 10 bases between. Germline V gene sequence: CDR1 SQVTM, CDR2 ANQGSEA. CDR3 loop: CSVDIRDGYTF. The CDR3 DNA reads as TGCAGCGTTGATATCAGGGACGGCTACACCTTC. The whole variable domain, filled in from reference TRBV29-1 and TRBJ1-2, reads SAVISQKPSRDICQRGTSLTIQCQVDSQVTMMFWYRQQPGQSLTLIATANQGSEATYESGFVIDKFPISRPNLTFSTLTVSNMSPEDSSIYLCSVDIRDGYTFGSGTRLTVV.

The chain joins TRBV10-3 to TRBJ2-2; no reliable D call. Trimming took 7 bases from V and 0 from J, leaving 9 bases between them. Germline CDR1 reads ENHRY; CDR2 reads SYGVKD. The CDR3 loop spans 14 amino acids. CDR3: CAITSEPNTGELFF. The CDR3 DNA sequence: TGTGCCATCACCAGCGAACCGAACACCGGGGAGCTGTTTTTT.

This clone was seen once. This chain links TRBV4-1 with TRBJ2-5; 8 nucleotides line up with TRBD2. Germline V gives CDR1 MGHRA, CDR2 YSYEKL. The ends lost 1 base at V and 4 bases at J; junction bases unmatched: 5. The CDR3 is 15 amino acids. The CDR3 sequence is CASSQVTAGAETQYF. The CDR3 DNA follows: TGCGCCAGCAGCCAAGTAACAGCGGGGGCAGAGACCCAGTACTTC.

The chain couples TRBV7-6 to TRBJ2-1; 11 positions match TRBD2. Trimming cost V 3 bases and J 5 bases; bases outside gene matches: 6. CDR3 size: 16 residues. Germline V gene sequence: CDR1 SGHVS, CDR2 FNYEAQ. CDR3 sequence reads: CASSLLAGGQNNEQFF. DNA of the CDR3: TGTGCCAGCAGCTTGCTAGCGGGAGGCCAGAACAATGAGCAGTTCTTC.

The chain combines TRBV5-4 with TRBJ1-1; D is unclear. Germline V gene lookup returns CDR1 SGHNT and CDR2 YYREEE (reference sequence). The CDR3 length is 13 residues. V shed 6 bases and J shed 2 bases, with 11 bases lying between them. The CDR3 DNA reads TGTGCCAGCACGCAACAGAGTAACACTGAAGCTTTCTTT. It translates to CASTQQSNTEAFF.